This T cell receptor (beta chain) came from a study of blood T cell repertoires in COVID-19. The wider study: Both acute and convalescent COVID-19 samples were obtained from the United States, Italy and Spain. Nucleic acid was either cDNA or gDNA, and it came from T cells, B-cell-depleted T cells, or PBMCs.

Original processing notes: Amplified reference gene primers provided the basis for estimating nucleated cell counts. Profiling relied on immunoSEQ multiplex PCR, and the TCRdb table lists in-frame clones only, not all of them. V, J and clone size derive from that table, while D and trimming were established from the DNA sequence. The data contain roughly 200,000 clones, 85% to 90% of them singletons. There are 16 residues in the CDR3. Trimming removed 10 bases at V and 3 bases at J, with 23 bases between. Germline CDR1 reads MDHEN; CDR2 reads SYDVKM. The chain employs TRBV28 and TRBJ2-3, with D maybe TRBD1 (5 bases). The TCR originated in a man aged 50 to 59 with acute or convalescent COVID-19. The sample was peripheral blood. The CDR3 spells CATNLRTTWATDTQYF. In nucleotides, the CDR3 is TGTGCCACCAATCTCAGGACAACATGGGCGACAGATACGCAGTATTTT.